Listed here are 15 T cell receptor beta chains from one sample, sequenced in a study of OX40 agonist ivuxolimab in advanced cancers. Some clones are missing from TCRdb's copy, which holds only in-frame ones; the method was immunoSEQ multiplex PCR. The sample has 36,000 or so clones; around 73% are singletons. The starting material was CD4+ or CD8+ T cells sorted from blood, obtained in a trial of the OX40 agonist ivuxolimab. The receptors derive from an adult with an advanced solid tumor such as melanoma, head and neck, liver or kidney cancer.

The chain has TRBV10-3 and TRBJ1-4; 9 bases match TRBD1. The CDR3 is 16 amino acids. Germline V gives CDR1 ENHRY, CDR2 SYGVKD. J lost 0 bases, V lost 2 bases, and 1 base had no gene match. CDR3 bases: TGTGCCATCAGTGAGACAGGGGGCGCAACTAATGAAAAACTGTTTTTT. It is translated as CAISETGGATNEKLFF.

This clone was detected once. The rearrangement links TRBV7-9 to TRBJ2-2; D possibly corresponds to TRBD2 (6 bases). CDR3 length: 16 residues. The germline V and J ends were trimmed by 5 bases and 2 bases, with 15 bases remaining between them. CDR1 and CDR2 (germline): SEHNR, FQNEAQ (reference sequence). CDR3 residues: CASSLAGLINTGELFF. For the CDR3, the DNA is TGTGCCAGCAGCCTCGCGGGGCTGATTAACACCGGGGAGCTGTTTTTT.

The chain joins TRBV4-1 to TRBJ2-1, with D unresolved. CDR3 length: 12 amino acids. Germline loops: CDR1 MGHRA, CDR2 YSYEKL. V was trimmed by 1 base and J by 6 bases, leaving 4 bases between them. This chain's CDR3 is CASSQGGNEQFF. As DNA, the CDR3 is TGCGCCAGCAGCCAAGGAGGCAATGAGCAGTTCTTC.

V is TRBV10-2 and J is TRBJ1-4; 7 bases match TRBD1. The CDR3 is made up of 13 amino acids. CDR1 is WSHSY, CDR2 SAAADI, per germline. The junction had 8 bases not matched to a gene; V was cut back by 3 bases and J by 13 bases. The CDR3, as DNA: TGCGCCAGCAGTGAAGGCAGGGGGGTGTCACTGTTTTTT. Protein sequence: CASSEGRGVSLFF.

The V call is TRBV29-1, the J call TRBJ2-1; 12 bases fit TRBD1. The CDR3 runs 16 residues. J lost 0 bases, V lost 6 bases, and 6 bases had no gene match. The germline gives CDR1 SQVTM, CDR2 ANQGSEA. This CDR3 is CSVGDRGPFSYNEQFF. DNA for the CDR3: TGCAGCGTCGGGGACAGGGGGCCATTCTCCTACAATGAGCAGTTCTTC.

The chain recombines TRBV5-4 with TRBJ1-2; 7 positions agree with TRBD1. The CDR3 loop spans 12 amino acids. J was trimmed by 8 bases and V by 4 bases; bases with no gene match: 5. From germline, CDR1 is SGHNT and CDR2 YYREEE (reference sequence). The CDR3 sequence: CASSAGTEGYTF. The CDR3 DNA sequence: TGTGCCAGCAGCGCCGGGACAGAAGGCTACACCTTC. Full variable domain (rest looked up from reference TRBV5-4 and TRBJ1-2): ETGVTQSPTHLIKTRGQQVTLRCSSQSGHNTVSWYQQALGQGPQFIFQYYREEENGRGNFPPRFSGLQFPNYSSELNVNALELDDSALYLCASSAGTEGYTFGSGTRLTVV.

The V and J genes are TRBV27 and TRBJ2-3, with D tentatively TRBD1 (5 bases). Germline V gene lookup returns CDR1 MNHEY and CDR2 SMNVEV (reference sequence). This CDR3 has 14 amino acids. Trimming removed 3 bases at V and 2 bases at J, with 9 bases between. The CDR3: CASSFGRVTDTQYF. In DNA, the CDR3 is TGTGCCAGCAGTTTCGGCAGGGTCACAGATACGCAGTATTTT.

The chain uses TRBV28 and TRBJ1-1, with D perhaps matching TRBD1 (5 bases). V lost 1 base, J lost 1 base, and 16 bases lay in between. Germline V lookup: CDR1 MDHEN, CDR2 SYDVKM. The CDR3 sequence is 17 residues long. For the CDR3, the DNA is TGTGCCAGCAGTTTATTCGTTCGGGGGGGTAGGAACACTGAAGCTTTCTTT. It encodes CASSLFVRGGRNTEAFF.

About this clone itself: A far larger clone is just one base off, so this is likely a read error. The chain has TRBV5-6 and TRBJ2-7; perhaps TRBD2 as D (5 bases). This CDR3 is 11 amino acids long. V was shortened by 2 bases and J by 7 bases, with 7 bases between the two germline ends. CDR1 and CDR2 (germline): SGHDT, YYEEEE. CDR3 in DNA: TGTGCCAGCAGCTTAACGGGAGAGCAGTACTTC. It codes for CASSLTGEQYF.

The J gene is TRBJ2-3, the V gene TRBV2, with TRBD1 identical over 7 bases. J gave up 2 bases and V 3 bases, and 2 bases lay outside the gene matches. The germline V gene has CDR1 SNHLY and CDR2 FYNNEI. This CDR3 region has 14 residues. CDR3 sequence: CASSETGTTDTQYF. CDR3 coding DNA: TGTGCCAGCAGTGAGACAGGGACCACAGATACGCAGTATTTT.

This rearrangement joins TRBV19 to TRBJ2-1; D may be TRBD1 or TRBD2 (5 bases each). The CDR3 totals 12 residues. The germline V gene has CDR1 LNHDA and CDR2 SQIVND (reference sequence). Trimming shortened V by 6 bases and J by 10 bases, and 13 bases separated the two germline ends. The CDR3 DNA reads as TGTGCCAGTAGGGGAGTGGCAGGGGAGCAGTTCTTC. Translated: CASRGVAGEQFF.

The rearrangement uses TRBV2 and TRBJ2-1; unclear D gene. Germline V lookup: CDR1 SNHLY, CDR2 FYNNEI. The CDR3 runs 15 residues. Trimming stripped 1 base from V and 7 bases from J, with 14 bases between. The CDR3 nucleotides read TGTGCCAGCAGTGAAGGCGCGTGGCCCTCGAATGAGCAGTTCTTC. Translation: CASSEGAWPSNEQFF. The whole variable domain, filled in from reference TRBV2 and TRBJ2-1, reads EPEVTQTPSHQVTQMGQEVILRCVPISNHLYFYWYRQILGQKVEFLVSFYNNEISEKSEIFDDQFSVERPDGSNFTLKIRSTKLEDSAMYFCASSEGAWPSNEQFFGPGTRLTVL.

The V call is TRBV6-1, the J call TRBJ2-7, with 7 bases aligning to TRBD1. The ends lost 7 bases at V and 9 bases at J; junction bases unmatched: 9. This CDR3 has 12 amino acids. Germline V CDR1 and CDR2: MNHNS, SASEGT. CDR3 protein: CASTTGARVQYF. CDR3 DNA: TGTGCCAGCACCACAGGGGCGAGGGTGCAGTACTTC.

CDR3 DNA sequence: TGTGCCAGCAGCGTTGGCGGATCGAATCAGCCCCAGCATTTT. Translating gives CASSVGGSNQPQHF. The chain is built from TRBV9 and TRBJ1-5, with D uncertain. This CDR3 contains 14 residues. V was shortened by 2 bases and J by 4 bases, with 10 bases between the two germline ends. Germline CDR1 and CDR2: SGDLS and YYNGEE.

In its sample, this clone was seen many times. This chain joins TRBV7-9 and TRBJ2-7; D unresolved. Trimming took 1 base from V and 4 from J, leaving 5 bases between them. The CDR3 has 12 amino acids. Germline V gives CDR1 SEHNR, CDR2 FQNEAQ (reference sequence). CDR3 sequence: CASSLEEYEQYF. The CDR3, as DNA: TGTGCCAGCAGCTTAGAGGAGTACGAGCAGTACTTC.